The 12 T cell receptor beta chains presented below share a single source sample, sequenced in a study of molecular identifiers for immune sequencing clone quantification (dated by TCRdb to the late 2010s). The method was PCR. Data came from an Illumina HiSeq 4000. The raw public reads went through TCRdb reprocessing: fastp at Q25, MiXCR clone calling, in-frame beta chains kept. Rows merge per CDR3 protein into single entries with the most common DNA and genes. Here the sample has 90,000 or so distinct CDR3 sequences; roughly 21% occur a single time. The ten largest clones capture around 1.1% of the sample. Sequencing was performed on naive CD8+ T cells from blood, with Jurkat cell RNA spiked in. The meaning of the sample's cell subset or site label: FACS-sorted CD8+CD4-CCR7+CD45RA+ naive T cells. The receptors were gathered from a human donor in good health. Some libraries in this study had Jurkat cell RNA spiked in.

There are many counts of this clonotype. The chain uses TRBV7-2 and TRBJ2-3; D is uncertain. From germline, CDR1 is SGHTA and CDR2 FQGNSA. The length of the CDR3 is 13 residues. V was shortened by 5 bases and J by 0 bases, with 6 bases between the two germline ends. The CDR3 loop reads CASSEISTDTQYF. The CDR3 DNA is TGTGCCAGCAGCGAGATTAGCACAGATACGCAGTATTTT. Supplemented by reference TRBV7-2 and TRBJ2-3, the full variable domain reads GAGVSQSPSNKVTEKGKDVELRCDPISGHTALYWYRQSLGQGLEFLIYFQGNSAPDKSGLPSDRFSAERTGGSVSTLTIQRTQQEDSAVYLCASSEISTDTQYFGPGTRLTVL.

This clonotype came up once. Because the CDR3 is missing its conserved closing phenylalanine or tryptophan, this is likely a read error. The chain joins TRBV12-3 or TRBV12-4 to TRBJ2-3; 13 bases align to TRBD2. The CDR3 has 16 amino acids. Trimming at V came to 3 bases and at J to 5 bases, leaving 5 bases not matched to a gene. The CDR3 nucleotides are TGTGCCAGCAGTTTTACTAGCGGGAGGGCCCTAGATACGCAGTATCTT. Amino acid sequence: CASSFTSGRALDTQYL.

This clonotype was counted ten times or more. The CDR3 DNA reads TGCAGTGCTCTCACCTACTCCGAGCAGTACTTC. Translation gives CSALTYSEQYF. This chain joins TRBV20-1 and TRBJ2-7; D gene uncertain. V dropped 5 bases and J dropped 6 bases, with 11 bases sitting between them. In germline, CDR1 is DFQATT, CDR2 SNEGSKA (reference sequence). CDR3 length: 11 residues.

In this sample, this clonotype turned up many times. The J gene is TRBJ2-3, the V gene TRBV25-1; 7 bases map to TRBD1. The CDR3 runs 16 residues. V lost 3 bases, J lost 2 bases, and 8 bases stayed unmatched. Germline V gene sequence: CDR1 MGHDK, CDR2 SYGVNS. The CDR3 sequence is CASSDITGVFTDTQYF. Written as DNA, the CDR3 is TGTGCCAGCAGTGATATAACAGGGGTCTTCACAGATACGCAGTATTTT.

The sample holds a few counts of this clonotype. The chain couples TRBV6-2 or TRBV6-3 to TRBJ1-5; D is uncertain. Trimming pared 0 bases from V and 9 bases from J, leaving 12 bases between. Germline CDR1 is MNHEY and CDR2 is SVGEGT. The CDR3 has 14 residues. CDR3 in DNA: TGTGCCAGCAGTTACTCGATCCCCAAAGGGCCCCAGCATTTT. Amino acid sequence: CASSYSIPKGPQHF.

The chain is built from TRBV3-1 and TRBJ1-6, with a tentative D call TRBD1 (6 bases). The germline V and J ends were trimmed by 4 bases and 0 bases, with 13 bases remaining between them. Germline V gives CDR1 LGHDT, CDR2 YNNKEL (reference sequence). This CDR3 contains 17 residues. CDR3 region: CASSLDSPSSYNSPLHF. For the CDR3, the DNA is TGTGCCAGCAGCCTGGACAGCCCGAGCTCCTATAATTCACCCCTCCACTTT.

This clonotype was recorded many times. The chain employs TRBV12-3 or TRBV12-4 and TRBJ2-6; D ambiguous. The CDR3 runs to 17 residues. The V end was cut by 6 bases, the J end by 0 bases, with 15 bases between. CDR3 nucleotide sequence: TGTGCCAGCAGCCCCCTCTCAGAACTCTCTGGGGCCAACGTCCTGACTTTC. Translated, it gives CASSPLSELSGANVLTF.

This clonotype occurred many times. The J gene is TRBJ1-2, the V gene TRBV6-6; D may be TRBD1 (6 bases). Germline values: CDR1 MNHNY, CDR2 SVGAGI (reference sequence). The CDR3 has 14 residues. Deletions cut 4 bases from V and 7 bases from J, with 16 bases between. In nucleotides, the CDR3 is TGTGCCAGCAGTTTGGGGGGGGCGGAATTTGGCTACACCTTC. This gives the protein CASSLGGAEFGYTF.

V gene TRBV6-2 or TRBV6-3 combines with J gene TRBJ2-2; no definite D call. Trimming removed 1 base from V and 5 bases from J, with 14 bases in between. CDR1 MNHEY and CDR2 SVGEGT come from the germline V gene. The CDR3 contains 16 residues. The CDR3: CASSYLTDRPTGELFF. The DNA for the CDR3 is TGTGCCAGCAGTTACTTGACGGATCGACCTACCGGGGAGCTGTTTTTT.

Comments on this clonotype: A much larger clone differs from this one at a single base, so this may be a read error. This CDR3 fails to terminate in the conserved phenylalanine or tryptophan, so it likely reflects a read error. The V and J genes are TRBV7-9 and TRBJ1-1, with TRBD1 as a possible D gene (5 bases). This CDR3 region has 16 residues. V was cut by 1 base and J by 5 bases, with 17 bases left in between. In germline, CDR1 is SEHNR, CDR2 FQNEAQ (reference sequence). The CDR3 DNA reads TGTGCCAGCAGCTTAGACCGGGCAGGGCTGCGGACTGAAGCTTTCCTT. It yields the protein CASSLDRAGLRTEAFL.

This clonotype was detected ten times or more. The chain links TRBV6-1 to TRBJ1-1, with TRBD1 as a possible D gene (6 bases). This CDR3 is 12 amino acids long. CDR1 is MNHNS, CDR2 SASEGT, per germline. V was shortened by 6 bases and J by 9 bases, with 14 bases between the two germline ends. The chain's CDR3 is CASSPGGFQAFF. The DNA of the CDR3 is TGTGCCAGCAGCCCCGGGGGCTTTCAAGCTTTCTTT.

This clonotype was counted only a few times. V gene TRBV30 combines with J gene TRBJ2-3; D gene uncertain. The V and J ends lost 1 base and 0 bases respectively, with 8 bases between them. Germline V CDR1 and CDR2: GTSNPN, SVGIG (reference sequence). The CDR3 consists of 14 residues. The CDR3 loop is CAWSGVTSTDTQYF. Written as DNA, the CDR3 is TGTGCCTGGAGTGGGGTAACTAGCACAGATACGCAGTATTTT.